The 19 T cell receptor beta chains in this list originate from one sample, sequenced in a study of human T cells and chemical hapten exposure. Regarding time point: pre-sensitization, week 0. The treatment denotes: therapeutic diphenylcyclopropenone sensitization with weekly scalp DPC. MiXCR, run by TCRdb on the RACE reads, gives a single entry per CDR3 protein. The repertoire includes under 400,000 distinct CDR3 sequences, 5.1% of them detected once, and just over 2.5% sits in the top ten. The sequencing used whole blood, collected in connection with sensitization to the hapten diphenylcyclopropenone (DPC). Receptors originate from a woman aged 45-65 years with alopecia areata. Some clones in this sample may be carry-over from other donors' samples.

This rearrangement joins TRBV14 to TRBJ2-3, with 7 bases matching TRBD2. V gave up 1 base and J gave up 4 bases; unmatched junction bases: 5. CDR3 length: 15 amino acids. Germline V gene sequence: CDR1 SGHDN, CDR2 FVKESK. CDR3 amino acids: CASSQVGGRADTQYF. CDR3 nucleotide sequence: TGTGCCAGCAGCCAAGTGGGCGGGAGAGCAGATACGCAGTATTTT.

The sample holds a few counts of this clonotype. V gene TRBV7-9 combines with J gene TRBJ1-4, with a weak D call TRBD1 (6 bases). Germline lookup yields CDR1 SEHNR and CDR2 FQNEAQ (reference sequence). The length of the CDR3 is 17 residues. Trimming left V 5 bases short and J 3 bases short, with 19 bases between. In nucleotides, the CDR3 is TGTGCCAGCAGCCCCAATCGGGGGGCCGCCCCTAATGAAAAACTGTTTTTT. Amino acids: CASSPNRGAAPNEKLFF.

This clonotype occurred many times. The J gene is TRBJ2-1, the V gene TRBV27; 11 positions match TRBD1. The length of the CDR3 is 14 residues. Germline assignment: CDR1 MNHEY and CDR2 SMNVEV (reference sequence). Trimming at V came to 5 bases and at J to 8 bases, leaving 5 bases not matched to a gene. The CDR3 DNA follows: TGTGCCAGCAGTGAACGGACAGGGGGCGATGAGCAGTTCTTC. Protein: CASSERTGGDEQFF.

This clonotype was observed at least ten times. The V and J genes are TRBV20-1 and TRBJ2-3, with D unclear. V gave up 3 bases and J gave up 2 bases, with 12 bases separating them. This CDR3 comprises 14 residues. Germline V gene lookup returns CDR1 DFQATT and CDR2 SNEGSKA (reference sequence). CDR3 amino acids: CSARIGYYTDTQYF. In DNA, the CDR3 is TGCAGTGCTAGGATCGGTTACTACACAGATACGCAGTATTTT.

This sequence joins TRBV5-4 and TRBJ2-5; D possibly corresponds to TRBD1 (6 bases). The CDR3 consists of 15 residues. Trimming cost V 4 bases and J 1 base, with 14 bases left between them. Germline loops: CDR1 SGHNT, CDR2 YYREEE (reference sequence). For the CDR3, the DNA is TGTGCCAGCAGCAGAACAGGGTTTAGCCAAGAGACCCAGTACTTC. This sequence encodes CASSRTGFSQETQYF.

This clonotype was seen ten or more times. The chain combines TRBV6-5 with TRBJ2-7; 8 bases agree with TRBD2. The junction had 7 bases not matched to a gene; V was cut back by 6 bases and J by 6 bases. Germline V gene data show CDR1 as MNHEY and CDR2 as SVGAGI. The CDR3 length is 13 residues. The CDR3 sequence is CASRESGSIEQYF. As DNA, the CDR3 is TGTGCCAGCAGAGAAAGCGGGAGTATCGAGCAGTACTTC.

This clonotype was seen repeatedly, ten times or more. V usage is TRBV28 and J usage is TRBJ2-3, with D possibly being TRBD2 (6 bases). This CDR3 is 14 amino acids long. Trimming pared 5 bases from V and 6 bases from J, leaving 15 bases between. CDR1 MDHEN and CDR2 SYDVKM come from the germline V gene. CDR3 nucleotide sequence: TGTGCCAGCAGTAAGACCGGGACTGACGATACGCAGTATTTT. This translates into CASSKTGTDDTQYF.

This clonotype was counted many times. The rearrangement joins TRBV4-3 to TRBJ2-3, with 10 bases lining up with TRBD2. Germline assignment: CDR1 LGHNA and CDR2 YSLEER. After removal of 4 bases from V and 2 bases from J, the junction contained 12 bases not matched to a gene. CDR3 length: 18 residues. CDR3 sequence: CASSPSRGTSVATDTQYF. CDR3 coding DNA: TGCGCCAGCAGCCCCAGTAGGGGGACTAGCGTTGCCACAGATACGCAGTATTTT.

This clonotype was found many times. The chain recombines TRBV7-2 with TRBJ2-1, with 10 positions matching TRBD2. The CDR3 loop spans 16 amino acids. V lost 5 bases and J lost 7; bases outside the gene matches: 11. From germline, CDR1 is SGHTA and CDR2 FQGNSA. This CDR3 reads CASSRAGGANGNEQFF. CDR3 in DNA: TGTGCCAGCAGCAGAGCGGGGGGGGCGAACGGAAATGAGCAGTTCTTC.

The V and J genes are TRBV6-2 or TRBV6-3 and TRBJ2-1; perhaps TRBD2 as D (5 bases). This CDR3 is built from 16 residues. Trimming pared 0 bases from V and 7 bases from J, leaving 16 bases between. Germline V gene lookup returns CDR1 MNHEY and CDR2 SVGEGT. The CDR3 region has the DNA TGTGCCAGCAGTTACTCGCGAGGAGGACTTCGAAATGAGCAGTTCTTC. Encoded protein: CASSYSRGGLRNEQFF.

This clonotype was seen many times. The chain uses TRBV10-3 and TRBJ2-6; D not certain. With 0 bases removed from V and 5 bases from J, the gap between germline ends came to 5 bases. The CDR3 contains 14 residues. Germline V CDR1 and CDR2: ENHRY, SYGVKD. The DNA for the CDR3 is TGTGCCATCAGTGAGTCAGGGCGGGCCAACGTCCTGACTTTC. It specifies CAISESGRANVLTF.

This chain connects TRBV28 to TRBJ1-3; the D gene is possibly TRBD1 (5 bases). V lost 5 bases and J lost 6, with 17 bases in between. There are 15 residues in the CDR3. Germline V gene lookup returns CDR1 MDHEN and CDR2 SYDVKM. In nucleotides, the CDR3 is TGTGCCAGCAGTCAGGGACCGGGCGCCTTAAACACCATATATTTT. Protein sequence: CASSQGPGALNTIYF.

This chain uses TRBV29-1 with TRBJ2-3; tentative D call: TRBD2 (6 bases). The CDR3 runs to 14 residues. V lost 3 bases and J lost 3, with 13 bases in between. Looked up from germline, CDR1 is SQVTM and CDR2 is ANQGSEA. The CDR3 bases are TGCAGCGTTGAGGACTACCCTTCGACAGATACGCAGTATTTT. Translating gives CSVEDYPSTDTQYF.

This clonotype came up a few times. This chain joins TRBV5-1 and TRBJ2-5; D unresolved. CDR1 SGHRS and CDR2 YFSETQ come from the germline V gene. The CDR3 is 14 amino acids. Trimming left V 4 bases short and J 7 bases short, with 17 bases between. This CDR3 reads CASSESSRLATQYF. The CDR3 region has the DNA TGCGCCAGCAGCGAATCGTCTAGGCTCGCGACCCAGTACTTC.

A few counts support this clonotype. V gene TRBV29-1 combines with J gene TRBJ1-1, with D maybe TRBD1 (5 bases). Trimming stripped 4 bases from V and 6 bases from J, with 12 bases between. Germline lookup yields CDR1 SQVTM and CDR2 ANQGSEA. The CDR3 sequence is 12 residues long. The CDR3 sequence is CSVGRVGAEAFF. CDR3 nucleotides: TGCAGCGTTGGCCGAGTGGGGGCTGAAGCTTTCTTT.

This clonotype was picked up a small number of times. This rearrangement joins TRBV6-2 or TRBV6-3 to TRBJ1-5; D perhaps matches TRBD1 (5 bases). Germline V gene sequence: CDR1 MNHEY, CDR2 SVGEGT. The CDR3 has 14 residues. V lost 5 bases, J lost 0 bases, and 8 bases lay in between. CDR3 nucleotide sequence: TGTGCCAGCAGTCCGACAGATAGCAATCAGCCCCAGCATTTT. Amino acids: CASSPTDSNQPQHF.

This clonotype was detected only a few times. The rearrangement links TRBV6-2 or TRBV6-3 to TRBJ2-1; 9 positions match TRBD1. The CDR3 is made up of 17 amino acids. Looked up from germline, CDR1 is MNHEY and CDR2 is SVGEGT. The junction had 10 bases not matched to a gene; V was cut back by 2 bases and J by 5 bases. The DNA of the CDR3 is TGTGCCAGCAGTTACACCTTAGGGGACAGGGAGAACAATGAGCAGTTCTTC. Encoded protein: CASSYTLGDRENNEQFF.

This clonotype occurred a few times. This chain connects TRBV7-2 to TRBJ1-2, with D possibly being TRBD1 (5 bases). Germline V gene lookup returns CDR1 SGHTA and CDR2 FQGNSA. V lost 5 bases and J lost 1, with 14 bases in between. The length of the CDR3 is 15 residues. The CDR3 nucleotides read TGTGCCAGCAGCGAACAGGTCACCAATAACTATGGCTACACCTTC. Protein product: CASSEQVTNNYGYTF.

This clonotype was counted between two and nine times. The V call is TRBV2, the J call TRBJ2-7, with D hard to call. V was trimmed by 4 bases and J by 6 bases, leaving 10 bases between them. The CDR3 is 12 amino acids. In germline, CDR1 is SNHLY, CDR2 FYNNEI. CDR3 loop: CASSVEAPEQYF. The CDR3, as DNA: TGTGCCAGCAGTGTAGAGGCCCCCGAGCAGTACTTC.